The clone carrying this T cell receptor (beta chain) was seen a single time. Its cognate antigen is unknown. This entry belongs to a study of cytomegalovirus exposure and HLA in healthy donors. Study observations and caveats: Despite most TCR sequences being rare, some public TCRs occurred in many donors. Some TCR beta chains (164 of them) were listed as cytomegalovirus-associated. CMV serostatus was the sole immune exposure data available.

Researchers ran the PCR with 60 Vbeta and 13 Jbeta primers. Libraries were prepared by immunoSEQ multiplex PCR; TCRdb keeps only in-frame clonotypes and omits some of them. The table shows roughly 200,000 clones, with around 64% occurring only once. Nominally healthy donors were sampled, though unrecorded immune exposures were likely. V lost 1 base to trimming and J lost 3 bases; unmatched junction nucleotides: 2. This CDR3 has 15 residues. Germline assignment: CDR1 LNHDA and CDR2 SQIVND (reference sequence). Sequenced: PBMCs. The chain employs TRBV19 and TRBJ2-7; TRBD1 matches at 11 bases. This receptor was taken from a man aged 35-49 years in good health and CMV-seropositive. CDR3 nucleotides: TGTGCCAGTAGTATAGGCGGGACAGGGGGCTACGAGCAGTACTTC. It specifies CASSIGGTGGYEQYF.